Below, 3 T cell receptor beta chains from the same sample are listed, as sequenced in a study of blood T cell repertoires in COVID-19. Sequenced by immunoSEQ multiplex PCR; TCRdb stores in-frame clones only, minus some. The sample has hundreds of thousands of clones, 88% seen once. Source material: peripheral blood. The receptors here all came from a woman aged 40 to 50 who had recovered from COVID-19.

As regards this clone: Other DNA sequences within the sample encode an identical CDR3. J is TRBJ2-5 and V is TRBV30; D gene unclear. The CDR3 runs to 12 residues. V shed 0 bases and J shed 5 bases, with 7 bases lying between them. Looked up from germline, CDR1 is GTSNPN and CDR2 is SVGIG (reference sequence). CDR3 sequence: CAWSVARETQYF. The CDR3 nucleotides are TGTGCCTGGAGTGTAGCCAGGGAGACCCAGTACTTC.

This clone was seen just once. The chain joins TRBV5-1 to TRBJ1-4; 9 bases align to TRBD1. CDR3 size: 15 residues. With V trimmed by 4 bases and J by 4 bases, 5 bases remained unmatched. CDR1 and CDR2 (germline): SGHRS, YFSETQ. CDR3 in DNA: TGCGCCAGCAGCACCGGGGGACAGGGTAATGAAAAACTGTTTTTT. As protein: CASSTGGQGNEKLFF.

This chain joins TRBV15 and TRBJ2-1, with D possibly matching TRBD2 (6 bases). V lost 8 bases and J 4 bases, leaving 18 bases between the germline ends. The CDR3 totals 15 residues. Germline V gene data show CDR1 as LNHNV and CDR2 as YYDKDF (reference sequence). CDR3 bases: TGTGCCACCCAGGGCGCCCCGGGAGAGTACAATGAGCAGTTCTTC. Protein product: CATQGAPGEYNEQFF.